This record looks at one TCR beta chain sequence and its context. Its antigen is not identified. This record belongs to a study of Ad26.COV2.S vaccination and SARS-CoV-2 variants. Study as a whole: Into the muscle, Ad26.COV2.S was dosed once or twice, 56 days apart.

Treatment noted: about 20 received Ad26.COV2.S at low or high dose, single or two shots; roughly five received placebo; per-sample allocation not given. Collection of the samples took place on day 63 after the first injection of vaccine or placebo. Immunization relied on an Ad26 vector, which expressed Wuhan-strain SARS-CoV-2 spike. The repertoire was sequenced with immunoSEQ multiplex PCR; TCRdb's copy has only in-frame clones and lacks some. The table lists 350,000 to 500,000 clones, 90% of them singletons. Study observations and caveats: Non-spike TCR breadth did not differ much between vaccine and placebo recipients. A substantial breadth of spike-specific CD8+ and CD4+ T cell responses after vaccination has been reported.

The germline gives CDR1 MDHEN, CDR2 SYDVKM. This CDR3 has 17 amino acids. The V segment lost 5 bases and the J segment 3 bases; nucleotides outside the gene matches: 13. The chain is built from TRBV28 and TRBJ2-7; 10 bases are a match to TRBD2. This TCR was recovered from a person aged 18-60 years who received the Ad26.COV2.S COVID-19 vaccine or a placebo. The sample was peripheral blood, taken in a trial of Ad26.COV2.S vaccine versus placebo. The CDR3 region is CASSTSRTSGTYYEQYF. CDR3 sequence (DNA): TGTGCCAGCAGTACTAGCCGGACTAGCGGTACATACTACGAGCAGTACTTC. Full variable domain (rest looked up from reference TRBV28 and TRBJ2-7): DVKVTQSSRYLVKRTGEKVFLECVQDMDHENMFWYRQDPGLGLRLIYFSYDVKMKEKGDIPEGYSVSREKKERFSLILESASTNQTSMYLCASSTSRTSGTYYEQYFGPGTRLTVT.